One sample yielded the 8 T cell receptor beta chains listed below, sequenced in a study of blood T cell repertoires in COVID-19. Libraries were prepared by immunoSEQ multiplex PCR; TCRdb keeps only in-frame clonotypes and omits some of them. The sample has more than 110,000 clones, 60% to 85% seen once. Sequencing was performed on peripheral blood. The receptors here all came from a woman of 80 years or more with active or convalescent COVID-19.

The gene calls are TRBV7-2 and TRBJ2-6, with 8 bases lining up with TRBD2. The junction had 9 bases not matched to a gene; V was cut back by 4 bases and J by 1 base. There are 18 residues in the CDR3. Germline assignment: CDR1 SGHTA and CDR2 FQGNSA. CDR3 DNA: TGTGCCAGCAGCTCGTTAGCGGGGCTACAATCTGGGGCCAACGTCCTGACTTTC. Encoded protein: CASSSLAGLQSGANVLTF.

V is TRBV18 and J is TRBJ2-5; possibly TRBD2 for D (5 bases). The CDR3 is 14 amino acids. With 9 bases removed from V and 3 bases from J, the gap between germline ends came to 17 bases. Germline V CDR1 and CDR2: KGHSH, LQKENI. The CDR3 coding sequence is TGTGCCAGACCTAGCCTTATTAACAAAGAGACCCAGTACTTC. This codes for CARPSLINKETQYF.

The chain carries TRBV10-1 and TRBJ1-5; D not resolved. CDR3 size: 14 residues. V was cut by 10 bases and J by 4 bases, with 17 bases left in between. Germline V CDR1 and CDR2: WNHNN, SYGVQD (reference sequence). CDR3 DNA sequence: TGCGCCACCCTTCACATTTTCACAAATCAGCCCCAGCATTTT. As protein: CATLHIFTNQPQHF.

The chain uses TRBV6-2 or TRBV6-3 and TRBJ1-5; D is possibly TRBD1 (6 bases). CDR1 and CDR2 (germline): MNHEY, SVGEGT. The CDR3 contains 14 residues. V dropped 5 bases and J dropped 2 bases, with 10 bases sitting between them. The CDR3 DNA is TGTGCCAGCAGTCTACGACAGGGCAATCAGCCCCAGCATTTT. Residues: CASSLRQGNQPQHF.

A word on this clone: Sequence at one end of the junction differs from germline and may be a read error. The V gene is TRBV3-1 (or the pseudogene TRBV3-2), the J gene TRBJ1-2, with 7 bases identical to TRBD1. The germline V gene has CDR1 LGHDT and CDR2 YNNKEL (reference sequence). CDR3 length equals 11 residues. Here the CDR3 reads CASSLGTATYF. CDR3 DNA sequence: TGTGCCAGCAGCCTCGGGACAGCAACCTACTTC.

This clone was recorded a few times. CDR3 DNA: TGCAGCGTTGAAGGCGGAGGTCGGGTTAGTGGCTACACCTTC. This encodes CSVEGGGRVSGYTF. V is TRBV29-1 and J is TRBJ1-2; D is undetermined. V was clipped by 1 base and J by 7 bases, with 16 bases between them. Germline-derived CDR1 and CDR2 are SQVTM and ANQGSEA. The length of the CDR3 is 14 residues.

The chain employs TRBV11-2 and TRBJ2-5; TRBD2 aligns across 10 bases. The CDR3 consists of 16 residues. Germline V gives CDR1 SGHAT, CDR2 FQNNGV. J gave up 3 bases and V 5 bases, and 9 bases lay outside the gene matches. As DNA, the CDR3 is TGTGCCAGCAGCCCGACCCTTGGACTAGCGGAAGAGACCCAGTACTTC. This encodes CASSPTLGLAEETQYF.

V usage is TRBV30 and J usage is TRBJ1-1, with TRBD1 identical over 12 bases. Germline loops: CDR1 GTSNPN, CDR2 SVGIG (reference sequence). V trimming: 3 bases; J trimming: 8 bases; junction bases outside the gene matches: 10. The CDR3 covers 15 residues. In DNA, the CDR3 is TGTGCCTGGAGGGTCAAGGGACAGGGGGCGTGGGAAGCTTTCTTT. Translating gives CAWRVKGQGAWEAFF.